This TCR beta chain stems from a study of tissue T cells after allogeneic stem cell transplantation. Broader study findings: In patients and mice, blood and spleen missed much of tissue repertoire. TCR repertoires tracked anatomic similarity, regardless of disease or transplant status.

Libraries were prepared by immunoSEQ multiplex PCR; TCRdb keeps only in-frame clonotypes and omits some of them. Among approximately 8,800 clones listed, about 37% were seen once. Regarding this clone: Its antigen is as yet unknown. Mouse gene names apply. Sequencing ends 1 residue short of the CDR3 end; the germline J gene provides the rest.

Per the germline V gene, CDR1 is KGHPV and CDR2 is FQNQEV (reference sequence). V was cut by 4 bases and J by 2 bases, with 7 bases left in between. The CDR3 spans 13 residues. Noted time point: mouse harvest day 14 after allogeneic transplant. Tail vein injection delivered 10^7 T-cell-depleted bone marrow cells and 10^6 splenic CD5+ T cells. The receptor was isolated from a female BALB/c mouse given C57BL/6 T cells with graft-versus-host disease after an allogeneic hematopoietic cell transplant. The sequencing input was skin. The J gene is TRBJ2-5, the V gene TRBV26; D remains ambiguous. Partial CDR3 DNA: TGTGCCAGCAGTCGACAAATCCAAGACACCCAGTAC. It codes for CASSRQIQDTQY. The CDR3 in full is CASSRQIQDTQYF.